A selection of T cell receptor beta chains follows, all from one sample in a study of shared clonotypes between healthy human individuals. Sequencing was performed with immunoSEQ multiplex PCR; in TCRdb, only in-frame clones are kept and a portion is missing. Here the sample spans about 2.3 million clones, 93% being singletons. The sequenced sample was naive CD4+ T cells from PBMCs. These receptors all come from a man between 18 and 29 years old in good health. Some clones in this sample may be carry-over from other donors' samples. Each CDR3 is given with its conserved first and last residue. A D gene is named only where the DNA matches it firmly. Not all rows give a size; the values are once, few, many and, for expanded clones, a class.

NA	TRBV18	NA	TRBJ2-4	TGTGCCAGCTCACCACCAGGGGCCCAATCCCAGTACTTC	CASSPPGAQSQYF
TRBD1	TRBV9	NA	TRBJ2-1	TGTGCCAGCAGCGTAGTCGGACAGGTCTACAATGAGCAGTTCTTC	CASSVVGQVYNEQFF
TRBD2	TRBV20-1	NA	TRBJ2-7	TGCAGTGCTATTGGAGCGGGAGCCTTC	CSAIGAGAF
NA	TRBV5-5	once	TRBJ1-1	TGTGCCAGCAGCATTGGACATGCAAGGGACACTGAAGCTTTCTTT	CASSIGHARDTEAFF
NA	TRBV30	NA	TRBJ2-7	TGTGCCTGGAGTTGGGGCGGCAACTCCTACGAGCAGTACTTC	CAWSWGGNSYEQYF
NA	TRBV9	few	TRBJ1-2	TGTGCCAGCAGCGTAGGTAGGAAAGCTAACTATGGCTACACCTTC	CASSVGRKANYGYTF
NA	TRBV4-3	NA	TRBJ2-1	TGCGCCAGCAGCCAAGATAGGGGGAGTGCCAATGAGCAGTTCTTC	CASSQDRGSANEQFF
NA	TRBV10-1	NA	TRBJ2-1	TGCGCCAGCAGTGAGTCCTTTGGCCCGGACAATGAGCAGTTCTTC	CASSESFGPDNEQFF
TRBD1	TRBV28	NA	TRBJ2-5	TGTGCCAGCAGACCAGGGGGCCCTCAAGAGACCCAGTACTTC	CASRPGGPQETQYF
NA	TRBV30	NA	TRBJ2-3	TGTGCCTGGAGCGCTGAAGCAGATACGCAGTATTTT	CAWSAEADTQYF
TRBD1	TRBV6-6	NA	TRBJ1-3	TGTGCCAGCAGTTACTTCGGACAGGGCTCTGGAAACACCATATATTTT	CASSYFGQGSGNTIYF
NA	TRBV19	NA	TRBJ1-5	TGTGCCAGTAGTTTCCGATTGGCAGGCTATCAGCCCCAGCATTTT	CASSFRLAGYQPQHF
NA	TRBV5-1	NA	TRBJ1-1	TGCGCCAGCAGCTTGAGCTGGACAGTGGGGGGAGCTTTCTTT	CASSLSWTVGGAFF
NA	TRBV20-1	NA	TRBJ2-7	TGCAGTCACCCCTTGTCCTACGAGCAGTACTTC	CSHPLSYEQYF
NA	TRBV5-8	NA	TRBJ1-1	TGTGCCAGCAGCTTGGAAGCACGGGCTAACACTGAAGCTTTCTTT	CASSLEARANTEAFF
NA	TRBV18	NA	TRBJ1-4	TGTGCCAGCTCACTAAATTTCCCAGGGGCGGAAACTAATGAAAAACTGTTTTTT	CASSLNFPGAETNEKLFF